The TCR beta chain described here comes from a study of post-analysis software for immune sequencing data. Study at large: In terms of disease course, relapsing-remitting, secondary progressive and progressive-relapsing multiple sclerosis were included. Study-wide results and limits: In multiple sclerosis, normalized Chao1 diversity was significantly below that of controls. Roughly five TRBV segments were more frequent in patients than controls; TRBV5-6, TRBV5-1 and TRBV20-1 belonged to this group. F measure grouped same-batch samples tightly together.

Trimming removed 8 bases at V and 0 bases at J, with 19 bases between. Germline V gives CDR1 PRHDT, CDR2 FYEKMQ (reference sequence). The CDR3 runs to 16 residues. Details on this clonotype: Its specificity is not known.

Built from TCR beta cDNA, the libraries had unique molecular identifiers in them. Yield was 450,000 to 650,000 cDNA molecules from roughly 1 to 10 million T cells. One entry per CDR3 protein, called by TCRdb with MiXCR from the PCR reads. The repertoire includes roughly 540,000 distinct CDR3 sequences, 34% of them detected once, and 4.5% to 7.5% sits in the top ten. The chain couples TRBV13 to TRBJ1-1; tentatively, D is TRBD1 (6 bases). This TCR came from a girl under 18 with multiple sclerosis. The sequencing input was blood. Here the CDR3 reads CASQANYGTLNTEAFF. The CDR3 DNA follows: TGTGCCAGCCAGGCCAACTACGGGACACTGAACACTGAAGCTTTCTTT.